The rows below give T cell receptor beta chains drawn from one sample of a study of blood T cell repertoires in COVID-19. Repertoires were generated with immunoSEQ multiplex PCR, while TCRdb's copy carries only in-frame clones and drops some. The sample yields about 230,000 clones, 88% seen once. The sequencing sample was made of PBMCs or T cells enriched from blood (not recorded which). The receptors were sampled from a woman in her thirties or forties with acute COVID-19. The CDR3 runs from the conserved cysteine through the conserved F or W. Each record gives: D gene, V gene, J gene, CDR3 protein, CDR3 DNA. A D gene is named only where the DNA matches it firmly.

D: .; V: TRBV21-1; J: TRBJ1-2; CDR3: CASSQGQGIRYGYTF; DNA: TGTGCCAGCAGCCAGGGACAGGGGATTCGCTATGGCTACACCTTC
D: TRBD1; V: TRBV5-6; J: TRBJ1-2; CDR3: CASSRGTGGLSGYTF; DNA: TGTGCCAGCAGCCGCGGTACAGGGGGGCTTTCGGGCTACACCTTC
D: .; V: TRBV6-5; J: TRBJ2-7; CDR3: CASEARDTSYEQYF; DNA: TGTGCCAGCGAGGCCCGGGATACCTCCTACGAGCAGTACTTC
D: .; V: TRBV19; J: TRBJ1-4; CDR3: CASSIFSGSTGNEKLFF; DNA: TGTGCCAGTAGTATATTTTCGGGGTCAACAGGGAATGAAAAACTGTTTTTT
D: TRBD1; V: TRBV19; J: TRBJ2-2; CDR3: CAGRQGANTGELFF; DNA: TGTGCCGGTAGACAGGGCGCGAACACCGGGGAGCTGTTTTTT
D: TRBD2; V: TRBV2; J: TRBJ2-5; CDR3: CATLGTSGSQVTQYF; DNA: TGTGCCACCCTAGGGACTAGCGGGAGCCAAGTTACCCAGTACTTC
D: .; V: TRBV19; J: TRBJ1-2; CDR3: CASSIGAFDGYTF; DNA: TGTGCCAGTAGTATTGGAGCTTTCGATGGCTACACCTTC
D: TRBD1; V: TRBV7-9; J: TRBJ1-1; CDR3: CASSSDREVLAFF; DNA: TGTGCCAGCAGCTCGGACAGGGAAGTTTTGGCTTTCTTT
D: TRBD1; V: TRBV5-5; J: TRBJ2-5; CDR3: CASIRGQGKGQETQYF; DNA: TGTGCCAGCATCCGGGGACAGGGCAAGGGGCAAGAGACCCAGTACTTC
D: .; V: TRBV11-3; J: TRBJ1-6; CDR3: CASSSTAYNSPLHF; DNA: TGTGCCAGCAGCTCGACAGCTTATAATTCACCCCTCCACTTT